This section outlines one T cell receptor (beta chain) sequence together with its context. Trimming removed 0 bases at V and 4 bases at J, with 13 bases between. Germline V gene lookup returns CDR1 SGHAT and CDR2 FQNNGV. CDR3 length: 16 amino acids. The data were obtained in a study of blood T cell repertoires in COVID-19. Repertoires were generated with immunoSEQ multiplex PCR, while TCRdb's copy carries only in-frame clones and drops some. The repertoire holds about 380,000 clones, with about 89% as singletons. The V call is TRBV11-2, the J call TRBJ2-1, with D possibly TRBD2 on 5 matching bases. The sequence derives from a man aged 35 to 55 with acute or convalescent COVID-19. The specimen sequenced was peripheral blood. As DNA, the CDR3 is TGTGCCAGCAGCTTAGATCGAGGGATCGGGTACAATGAGCAGTTCTTC. Translating it yields CASSLDRGIGYNEQFF.